The clone carrying this TCR beta chain was counted a few times. The same CDR3 also results from other DNA sequences found in this sample. The germline CDR1 and CDR2 sequences are MDHEN and SYDVKM. The CDR3 loop spans 13 amino acids. V was shortened by 6 bases and J by 4 bases, with 12 bases between the two germline ends. The time point is: inflamed ileum from the surgical specimen. These data come from a study of T cell repertoires in ileal Crohn's disease. Here immunoSEQ multiplex PCR was the method, and the copy in TCRdb shows in-frame clones only, minus some. The sample records several thousand clones, roughly 85% being singletons.

The chain is built from TRBV28 and TRBJ1-2; possibly TRBD1 for D (5 bases). The sequence was obtained from an adult with Crohn's disease. The sequencing input was ileal tissue. The CDR3 region is CASRPTGLYGYTF. The CDR3 DNA is TGTGCCAGCAGACCCACAGGACTCTATGGCTACACCTTC.